This TCR beta chain comes out of a study of cytomegalovirus exposure and HLA in healthy donors. Study-wide findings and caveats: There were under 200 TCR beta chains listed as cytomegalovirus-associated. The finding came from a later analysis; first-cohort TCR clusters tended to co-occur in the roughly 110 validation repertoires. The classifier, whose performance was assessed in both the original and validation cohorts, reportedly diagnosed cytomegalovirus status with high specificity and sensitivity.

Sequencing used immunoSEQ multiplex PCR; TCRdb keeps in-frame clones, though not all of them. The sample consists of 100,000 to 150,000 clones, about nine tenths of them appearing once. Separate from the roughly 700-subject first cohort, the 120-subject validation cohort was the one that the donors belonged to. This clone was recorded once. As yet, its antigen is unknown. The V end lost 6 bases, the J end lost 1 base, and 15 bases lay between the germline ends. The CDR3 runs to 16 residues. Germline lookup yields CDR1 LNHDA and CDR2 SQIVND (reference sequence). Sequenced sample: PBMCs. The gene calls are TRBV19 and TRBJ2-2; D remains unclear. This TCR derives from a woman younger than 30 in good health and CMV-seronegative. CDR3 in DNA: TGTGCCAGTAGAATACGGAGATTAGAGAACACCGGGGAGCTGTTTTTT. Its translation is CASRIRRLENTGELFF. The full variable domain, with the rest looked up from reference TRBV19 and TRBJ2-2, is DGGITQSPKYLFRKEGQNVTLSCEQNLNHDAMYWYRQDPGQGLRLIYYSQIVNDFQKGDIAEGYSVSREKKESFPLTVTSAQKNPTAFYLCASRIRRLENTGELFFGEGSRLTVL.